The next 8 T cell receptor beta chains were all read from a single sample in a study of cytomegalovirus exposure and HLA in healthy donors. Clones were sequenced by immunoSEQ multiplex PCR, and TCRdb holds only the in-frame ones, with some missing. The repertoire holds approximately 160,000 clones, roughly 89% seen once, with 10% to 13% in the top ten. Sequencing was done on a sample of PBMCs. These receptors came from a woman in her late teens or twenties in good health and CMV-seropositive.

J is TRBJ1-2 and V is TRBV11-2; D gene unclear. Germline V gene sequence: CDR1 SGHAT, CDR2 FQNNGV. CDR3 size: 13 residues. Trimming shortened V by 0 bases and J by 4 bases, and 6 bases separated the two germline ends. CDR3 DNA sequence: TGTGCCAGCAGCTTAGAGGGCCCCTATGGCTACACCTTC. Its translation is CASSLEGPYGYTF.

CDR3 loop: CAWSVDREKLFF. For the CDR3, the DNA is TGTGCCTGGAGCGTCGACAGGGAAAAACTGTTTTTT. J is TRBJ1-4 and V is TRBV30; weak D call: TRBD1 (6 bases). Trimming stripped 3 bases from V and 8 bases from J, with 10 bases between. The CDR3 is 12 residues long. Germline V gene sequence: CDR1 GTSNPN, CDR2 SVGIG (reference sequence).

The chain employs TRBV6-1 and TRBJ1-4; weak D call: TRBD1 (6 bases). There are 15 residues in the CDR3. V shed 2 bases and J shed 4 bases, with 11 bases lying between them. Per germline, CDR1 MNHNS and CDR2 SASEGT. This chain's CDR3 is CASSERHRVNEKLFF. CDR3 sequence (DNA): TGTGCCAGCAGTGAAAGGCACAGGGTTAATGAAAAACTGTTTTTT.

This clone showed up just once. This chain connects TRBV7-2 to TRBJ2-3, with D maybe TRBD2 (5 bases). The length of the CDR3 is 17 residues. Germline V CDR1 and CDR2: SGHTA, FQGNSA. The V end lost 5 bases, the J end lost 7 bases, and 25 bases lay between the germline ends. CDR3 DNA: TGTGCCAGCAGCCTAGAGGTAGTTCCGCGGCTAGCCAATACGCAGTATTTT. It is translated as CASSLEVVPRLANTQYF.

This clone was picked up one time. The V call is TRBV9, the J call TRBJ1-5; D ambiguous. Per germline, CDR1 SGDLS and CDR2 YYNGEE. V was clipped by 0 bases and J by 2 bases, with 9 bases between them. CDR3 size: 15 residues. Written as DNA, the CDR3 is TGTGCCAGCAGCGTAGACCCGAGGGGCAATCAGCCCCAGCATTTT. This codes for CASSVDPRGNQPQHF.

This clone was seen once. This sequence joins TRBV6-6 and TRBJ2-3, with 8 bases matching TRBD2. Germline V gene data show CDR1 as MNHNY and CDR2 as SVGAGI (reference sequence). The CDR3 has 14 amino acids. With 0 bases clipped from V and 6 bases from J, the junction kept 2 bases outside the gene matches. CDR3: CASSYSRLADTQYF. The CDR3 bases are TGTGCCAGCAGTTACTCCAGACTAGCGGATACGCAGTATTTT.

The chain carries TRBV9 and TRBJ2-7; a possible D gene is TRBD1 (6 bases). Germline-derived CDR1 and CDR2 are SGDLS and YYNGEE. The CDR3 loop spans 15 amino acids. V was cut by 4 bases and J by 0 bases, with 14 bases left in between. The CDR3 reads CASSSRGGASYEQYF. The CDR3 coding sequence is TGTGCCAGCAGCTCCAGGGGTGGCGCCTCCTACGAGCAGTACTTC.

The chain is built from TRBV5-6 and TRBJ2-5; D perhaps matches TRBD1 (5 bases). CDR3 length equals 15 residues. Deletions cut 1 base from V and 3 bases from J, with 13 bases between. In germline, CDR1 is SGHDT, CDR2 YYEEEE. Here the CDR3 DNA reads TGTGCCAGCAGCTTGTTGGGGCCCCTGGAAGAGACCCAGTACTTC. Protein: CASSLLGPLEETQYF. Filled out from reference TRBV5-6 and TRBJ2-5, the complete variable domain reads DAGVTQSPTHLIKTRGQQVTLRCSPKSGHDTVSWYQQALGQGPQFIFQYYEEEERQRGNFPDRFSGHQFPNYSSELNVNALLLGDSALYLCASSLLGPLEETQYFGPGTRLLVL.